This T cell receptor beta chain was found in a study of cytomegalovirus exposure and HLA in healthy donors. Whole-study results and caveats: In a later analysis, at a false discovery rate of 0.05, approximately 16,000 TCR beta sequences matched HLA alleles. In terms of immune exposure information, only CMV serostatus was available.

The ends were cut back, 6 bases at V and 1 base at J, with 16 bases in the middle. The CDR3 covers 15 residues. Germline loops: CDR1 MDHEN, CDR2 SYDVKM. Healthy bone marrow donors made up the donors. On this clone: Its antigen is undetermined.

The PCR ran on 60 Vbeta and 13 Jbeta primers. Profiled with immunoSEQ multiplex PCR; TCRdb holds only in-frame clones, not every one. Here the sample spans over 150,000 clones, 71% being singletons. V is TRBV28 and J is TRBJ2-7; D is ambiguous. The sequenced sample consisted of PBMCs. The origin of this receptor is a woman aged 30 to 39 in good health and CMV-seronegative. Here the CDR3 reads CASSTLAAPSYEQYF. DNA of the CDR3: TGTGCCAGCAGCACCCTGGCGGCCCCTTCCTACGAGCAGTACTTC.